One sample yielded the 11 T cell receptor beta chains listed below, sequenced in a study of control samples from healthy donors and cancer patients. The repertoire was sequenced with immunoSEQ multiplex PCR; TCRdb's copy has only in-frame clones and lacks some. The profile shows 150,000 or so clones, approximately 90% of them singletons. Sample: blood. Source of these receptors: a woman aged 50 to 65 in good health.

The V call is TRBV2, the J call TRBJ2-7, with 8 bases fitting TRBD1. J was trimmed by 0 bases and V by 6 bases; bases with no gene match: 1. This CDR3 is 13 amino acids long. Germline loops: CDR1 SNHLY, CDR2 FYNNEI. CDR3 amino acids: CASRDRVSYEQYF. Here the CDR3 DNA reads TGTGCCAGCAGGGACAGGGTCTCCTACGAGCAGTACTTC. Together with reference TRBV2 and TRBJ2-7, the CDR3 gives the full variable domain: EPEVTQTPSHQVTQMGQEVILRCVPISNHLYFYWYRQILGQKVEFLVSFYNNEISEKSEIFDDQFSVERPDGSNFTLKIRSTKLEDSAMYFCASRDRVSYEQYFGPGTRLTVT.

The rearrangement uses TRBV5-4 and TRBJ1-4; 7 bases map to TRBD1. Germline assignment: CDR1 SGHNT and CDR2 YYREEE (reference sequence). The CDR3 sequence is 16 residues long. V trimming: 4 bases; J trimming: 2 bases; junction bases outside the gene matches: 8. The CDR3 loop is CASSPRPTGTNEKLFF. CDR3 nucleotide sequence: TGTGCCAGCAGCCCCCGGCCGACAGGGACTAATGAAAAACTGTTTTTT.

The V and J genes are TRBV6-5 and TRBJ2-1, with D possibly TRBD2 on 5 matching bases. The length of the CDR3 is 14 residues. Trimming removed 6 bases at V and 2 bases at J, with 11 bases between. Germline CDR1 is MNHEY and CDR2 is SVGAGI. The CDR3 is CASRDYQAYNEQFF. The CDR3 DNA follows: TGTGCCAGCAGAGACTACCAGGCCTACAATGAGCAGTTCTTC.

The chain uses TRBV4-1 and TRBJ2-4, with D possibly called TRBD1 or TRBD2 (5 bases each). This CDR3 contains 17 residues. V lost 2 bases and J 5 bases, leaving 19 bases between the germline ends. Germline values: CDR1 MGHRA, CDR2 YSYEKL. CDR3 in DNA: TGCGCCAGCAGCCAACAGAGCCGAGGGGTAACCGAAAACATTCAGTACTTC. It translates to CASSQQSRGVTENIQYF.

This rearrangement joins TRBV24-1 to TRBJ2-5, with unresolved D. Looked up from germline, CDR1 is KGHDR and CDR2 is SFDVKD. The ends were cut back, 4 bases at V and 1 base at J, with 6 bases in the middle. The CDR3 loop spans 13 amino acids. The CDR3: CATSEPVQETQYF. CDR3 nucleotide sequence: TGTGCCACCAGTGAGCCCGTCCAAGAGACCCAGTACTTC.

The J gene is TRBJ2-3, the V gene TRBV7-9, with TRBD2 matching 11 bases. CDR1 is SEHNR, CDR2 FQNEAQ, per germline (reference sequence). V trimming: 4 bases; J trimming: 2 bases; junction bases outside the gene matches: 5. The CDR3 loop spans 16 amino acids. DNA of the CDR3: TGTGCCAGCAGCTCCAATAGCGGGAGGGCCACAGATACGCAGTATTTT. This codes for CASSSNSGRATDTQYF.

CDR3 DNA: TGTGCCAGCAGACCTAATACAGGGGGGGTTTACGAGCAGTACTTC. Its protein is CASRPNTGGVYEQYF. The genes are TRBV3-1 (or the pseudogene TRBV3-2) and TRBJ2-7; D might be TRBD1 (8 bases). This CDR3 has 15 residues. From germline, CDR1 is LGHDT and CDR2 YNNKEL (reference sequence). Deletions cut 6 bases from V and 4 bases from J, with 19 bases between.

The chain employs TRBV7-8 and TRBJ2-2; 7 positions agree with TRBD1. After removal of 3 bases from V and 4 bases from J, the junction contained 8 bases not matched to a gene. CDR3 length: 16 residues. Germline V lookup: CDR1 SGHVS, CDR2 FQNEAQ. CDR3 bases: TGTGCCAGCAGCTTGACAGGGACCCTCGGCACCGGGGAGCTGTTTTTT. Amino acids: CASSLTGTLGTGELFF.

The chain employs TRBV5-1 and TRBJ1-3, with D tentatively TRBD1 (6 bases). This CDR3 comprises 17 residues. V shed 4 bases and J shed 0 bases, with 17 bases lying between them. Germline V gives CDR1 SGHRS, CDR2 YFSETQ. CDR3 DNA sequence: TGCGCCAGCAGCCCTGGTATCGGGACAAACTCTGGAAACACCATATATTTT. Translating it yields CASSPGIGTNSGNTIYF.

The sample holds a few counts of this clone. The rearrangement links TRBV9 to TRBJ2-7, with D possibly TRBD2 on 6 matching bases. The CDR3 covers 15 residues. Germline V lookup: CDR1 SGDLS, CDR2 YYNGEE. Trimming took off 0 bases at V and 1 base at J, with 11 bases between the two ends. CDR3 residues: CASSVDEGRSYEQYF. CDR3 DNA: TGTGCCAGCAGCGTAGATGAGGGGAGGTCCTACGAGCAGTACTTC.

The gene calls are TRBV5-5 and TRBJ1-6; D is undetermined. There are 14 residues in the CDR3. CDR1 and CDR2 (germline): SGHKS, YYEKEE (reference sequence). Trimming removed 2 bases at V and 0 bases at J, with 3 bases between. The CDR3 DNA follows: TGTGCCAGCAGCTTAGGCTCCTATAATTCACCCCTCCACTTT. Amino acid sequence: CASSLGSYNSPLHF.